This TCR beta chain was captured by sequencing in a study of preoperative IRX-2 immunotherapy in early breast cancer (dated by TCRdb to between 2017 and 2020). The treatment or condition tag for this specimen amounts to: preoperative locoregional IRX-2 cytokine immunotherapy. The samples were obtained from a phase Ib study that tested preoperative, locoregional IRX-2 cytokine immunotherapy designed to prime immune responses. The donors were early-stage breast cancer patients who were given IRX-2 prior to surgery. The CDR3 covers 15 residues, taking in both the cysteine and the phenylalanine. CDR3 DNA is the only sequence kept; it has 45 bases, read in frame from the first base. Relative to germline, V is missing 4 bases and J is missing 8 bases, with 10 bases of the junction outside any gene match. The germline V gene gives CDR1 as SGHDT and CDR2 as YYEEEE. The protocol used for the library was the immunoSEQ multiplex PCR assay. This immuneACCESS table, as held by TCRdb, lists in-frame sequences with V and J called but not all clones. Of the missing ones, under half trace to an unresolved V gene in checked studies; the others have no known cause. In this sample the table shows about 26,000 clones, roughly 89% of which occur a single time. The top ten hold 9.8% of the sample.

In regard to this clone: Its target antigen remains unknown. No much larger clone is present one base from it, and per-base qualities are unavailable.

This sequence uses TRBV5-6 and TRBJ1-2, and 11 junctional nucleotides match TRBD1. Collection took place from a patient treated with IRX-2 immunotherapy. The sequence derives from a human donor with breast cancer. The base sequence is TGTGCCAGCAGCCCACTACGGACAGGGGGCTGGGGCTACACCTTC. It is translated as CASSPLRTGGWGYTF.